This TCR beta chain was recorded in a study of T cell changes during pregnancy in multiple sclerosis. TCRdb keeps only in-frame clones here, not all; method: immunoSEQ multiplex PCR. The table shows tens of thousands of clones, with more than 90% occurring only once. The sample holds one count of this clone. This CDR3 has 13 amino acids. The junction had 2 bases not matched to a gene; V was cut back by 6 bases and J by 2 bases. Germline CDR1 and CDR2: MNHEY and SVGAGI. This chain links TRBV6-5 with TRBJ2-7, with 9 bases aligning to TRBD1. This receptor was taken from a female donor in good health, enrolled as a control in a pregnancy study. This material consisted of CD4+ T cells from peripheral blood mononuclear cells, taken after pregnancy. In DNA form, the CDR3 reads TGTGCCAGCAGAACAGGGGGCGCCTACGAGCAGTACTTC. Its translation is CASRTGGAYEQYF.